This T cell receptor beta chain was captured in a study of T cell repertoires in cytomegalovirus infection. Across the whole study: Selection of CMV epitopes for the study included recently identified HLA-C-restricted and well-studied HLA-B-restricted ones. Both CMV infection and a matching HLA type were indicated by public TCR beta signatures.

TCRdb redid the calling of the reads with MiXCR, one entry per CDR3 protein. The top ten clones hold 13% of a sample with 900,000 to 950,000 distinct CDR3 sequences, under 40% of them seen once. Details on this clonotype: The antigen is unknown.

V was cut by 7 bases and J by 4 bases, with 14 bases left in between. Germline assignment: CDR1 LNHDA and CDR2 SQIVND (reference sequence). The CDR3 contains 14 residues. Overall study findings and caveats: HLA-C-restricted CMV-specific TCR beta clonotypes were dominant in the ex vivo response. Carriers of CMV and the relevant HLA type were discriminated by public TCR beta frequency.

This sequence joins TRBV19 and TRBJ2-1; maybe TRBD1 (5 bases). The starting material was cultured CD8+ T cells from PBMCs, obtained from culture after CMV antigen stimulation. This sequence originates from a human donor in good health (CMV status not recorded). Some clones in this sample may be carry-over from other donors' samples. CDR3 sequence reads: CASKWATEYNEQFF. Here the CDR3 DNA reads TGTGCCAGTAAATGGGCGACAGAGTACAATGAGCAGTTCTTC.